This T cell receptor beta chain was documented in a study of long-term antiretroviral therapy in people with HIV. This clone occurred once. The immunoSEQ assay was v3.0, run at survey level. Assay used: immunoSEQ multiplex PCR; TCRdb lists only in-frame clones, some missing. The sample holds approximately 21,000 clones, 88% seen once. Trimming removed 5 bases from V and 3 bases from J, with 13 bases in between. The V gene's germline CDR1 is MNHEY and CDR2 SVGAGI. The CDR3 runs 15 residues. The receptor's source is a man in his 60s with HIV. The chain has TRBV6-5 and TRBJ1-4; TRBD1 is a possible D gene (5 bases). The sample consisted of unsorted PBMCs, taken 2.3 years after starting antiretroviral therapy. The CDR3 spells CASSVSGGANEKLFF. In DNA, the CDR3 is TGTGCCAGCAGTGTCAGCGGGGGGGCTAATGAAAAACTGTTTTTT.